This T cell receptor (beta chain) was identified in a study of PD-1 blockade in classical Hodgkin lymphoma. Overall study findings and caveats: The study found complete responders had baseline diversity similar to newly diagnosed patients.

Sequencing used immunoSEQ multiplex PCR; TCRdb keeps in-frame clones, though not all of them. The sample records about 58,000 clones, approximately 90% being singletons. Every patient had relapsed following autologous stem cell transplantation, and cohorts differed in brentuximab vedotin exposure. Note on this clone: Its antigen remains unknown.

J gave up 2 bases and V 7 bases, and 10 bases lay outside the gene matches. Germline V lookup: CDR1 MDHEN, CDR2 SYDVKM. This CDR3 has 15 amino acids. The sequencing used peripheral blood mononuclear cells (PBMCs), collected before the second cycle of nivolumab. This sequence joins TRBV28 and TRBJ2-7; 8 positions match TRBD2. The receptor was isolated from a human donor with classical Hodgkin lymphoma. The CDR3 loop is CASILDGREPYEQYF. The DNA of the CDR3 is TGTGCCAGCATCCTTGACGGGAGGGAGCCCTACGAGCAGTACTTC.